This T cell receptor beta chain was sequenced in a study of brain T cells in children with intractable seizures. Points from the study as a whole: Viral specificity was inferred only from CDR3 similarity; HCMV serostatus was unknown.

This clone is a singleton in its sample. The antigen remains undetermined. Libraries were prepared by immunoSEQ multiplex PCR; TCRdb keeps only in-frame clonotypes and omits some of them. This table has 340,000 or so clones, about 93% appearing once. Indicated time point: blood from clinic visit 5 months post-surgery; TSC patient then seizure free. Only cases whose brain tissue showed the highest T cell transcript signatures were sequenced. At least one anti-epileptic drug was given before surgery. The CDR3 is made up of 12 amino acids. The V gene lost 3 bases and the J gene lost 4 bases, with 7 bases spanning the gap. Per germline, CDR1 SGHRS and CDR2 YFSETQ.

This chain connects TRBV5-1 to TRBJ1-1; D ambiguous. The receptor comes from a boy less than two years old with tuberous sclerosis and intractable seizures. The material was peripheral blood, obtained more than 4 months after surgery. The chain's CDR3 is CASSYLGTEAFF. The CDR3 region has the DNA TGCGCCAGCAGCTATCTAGGCACTGAAGCTTTCTTT.